What follows are 20 T cell receptor beta chains derived from one specimen sequenced in a study of blood T cell repertoires in COVID-19. Assay: immunoSEQ multiplex PCR; the TCRdb copy retains only in-frame clones and omits some. The data show 200,000 to 250,000 clones, about 85% seen once. Sequencing used PBMCs or T cells enriched from blood (not recorded which). These receptors all stem from a man aged 25 to 40 who had recovered from COVID-19.

This clone was recorded once. The V call is TRBV7-2, the J call TRBJ1-1; D may be TRBD1 (5 bases). Trimming stripped 1 base from V and 0 bases from J, with 9 bases between. This CDR3 has 15 amino acids. Germline CDR1 reads SGHTA; CDR2 reads FQGNSA. The CDR3 DNA reads TGTGCCAGCAGCTTAGTCGGGGGGATGAACACTGAAGCTTTCTTT. This gives the protein CASSLVGGMNTEAFF. The complete variable domain, with remaining parts taken from reference TRBV7-2 and TRBJ1-1, reads GAGVSQSPSNKVTEKGKDVELRCDPISGHTALYWYRQSLGQGLEFLIYFQGNSAPDKSGLPSDRFSAERTGGSVSTLTIQRTQQEDSAVYLCASSLVGGMNTEAFFGQGTRLTVV.

This clone was recorded a few times. The J gene is TRBJ2-4, the V gene TRBV7-5; TRBD1, the table's D call, lacks a check against the DNA. TRBV7-5 represents a pseudogene. The CDR3 sequence is 15 residues long. CDR3 nucleotides: TGTGTCAGAAGCTTATGGGGCAGGTTGAAAAACATTCAGTACTTC. This translates into CVRSLWGRLKNIQYF.

Details on this clone: The junction departs from the called germline gene at one end, perhaps through a read error. The gene calls are TRBV7-7 and TRBJ2-5; TRBD2 agrees at 11 bases. The CDR3 extends over 15 amino acids. Germline CDR1 is SSHAT and CDR2 is FNYEAQ (reference sequence). The CDR3 protein is CASSLAGGPRETQYF. In DNA form, the CDR3 reads TGTGCTAGCAGCTTAGCGGGGGGGCCGAGAGAGACCCAGTACTTC.

The chain's CDR3 is CASSYEAGGSYEQYF. CDR3 sequence (DNA): TGTGCCAGCAGTTATGAAGCGGGAGGGTCCTACGAGCAGTACTTC. The chain joins TRBV6-5 to TRBJ2-7, with 10 bases lining up with TRBD2. The CDR3 has 15 amino acids. The germline V gene has CDR1 MNHEY and CDR2 SVGAGI. Trimming cost V 3 bases and J 1 base; bases outside gene matches: 3.

V is TRBV5-4 and J is TRBJ2-7; a weak D match, TRBD1 (5 bases). Germline V CDR1 and CDR2: SGHNT, YYREEE (reference sequence). Trimming stripped 5 bases from V and 0 bases from J, with 12 bases between. This CDR3 spans 14 amino acids. The CDR3 loop is CASRHWGGSYEQYF. CDR3 nucleotide sequence: TGTGCCAGCAGGCATTGGGGCGGCTCCTACGAGCAGTACTTC.

The gene calls are TRBV4-2 and TRBJ2-3, with TRBD1 as a possible D gene (5 bases). Deletions cut 0 bases from V and 2 bases from J, with 9 bases between. The CDR3 has 15 amino acids. Germline V gene sequence: CDR1 LGHNA, CDR2 YNFKEQ. The CDR3 nucleotides are TGTGCCAGCAGCCAAGACAGGGTTCCCACAGATACGCAGTATTTT. Translating it yields CASSQDRVPTDTQYF.

This rearrangement joins TRBV19 to TRBJ2-1, with D perhaps matching TRBD2 (6 bases). CDR3 length equals 15 residues. CDR1 LNHDA and CDR2 SQIVND come from the germline V gene (reference sequence). Trimming removed 3 bases at V and 3 bases at J, with 12 bases between. CDR3 protein: CASSMMGRGYNEQFF. In nucleotides, the CDR3 is TGTGCCAGTAGTATGATGGGGCGGGGCTACAATGAGCAGTTCTTC.

This clone was detected once. The chain recombines TRBV2 with TRBJ2-3, with 9 bases that match TRBD2. Germline values: CDR1 SNHLY, CDR2 FYNNEI. The CDR3 loop spans 14 amino acids. The V gene end was trimmed by 11 bases and the J gene end by 4 bases; junction bases not matched to a gene: 10. CDR3 sequence reads: CARTLVAGADTQYF. DNA for the CDR3: TGTGCCCGCACACTTGTAGCGGGAGCAGATACGCAGTATTTT.

This rearrangement joins TRBV27 to TRBJ2-5; possibly TRBD2 for D (6 bases). CDR3 length equals 15 residues. Germline lookup yields CDR1 MNHEY and CDR2 SMNVEV (reference sequence). Trimming shortened V by 3 bases and J by 2 bases, and 13 bases separated the two germline ends. This CDR3 is CASSLGGLPQETQYF. Written as DNA, the CDR3 is TGTGCCAGCAGTTTGGGAGGCCTACCTCAAGAGACCCAGTACTTC.

The genes are TRBV28 and TRBJ2-7; possibly TRBD2 for D (6 bases). Trimming shortened V by 5 bases and J by 3 bases, and 17 bases separated the two germline ends. CDR3 length: 15 amino acids. Germline V gives CDR1 MDHEN, CDR2 SYDVKM. CDR3 DNA: TGTGCCAGCAGTCCTTCTAGTGTGGGGGGCTACGAGCAGTACTTC. Translating gives CASSPSSVGGYEQYF.

The DNA for the CDR3 is TGTGCCAGCAGTTACCATTCCGGCGGGATTTACGAGCAGTACTTC. Amino acids: CASSYHSGGIYEQYF. V gene TRBV6-6 combines with J gene TRBJ2-7; tentatively, D is TRBD2 (6 bases). CDR3 size: 15 residues. Germline V CDR1 and CDR2: MNHNY, SVGAGI (reference sequence). Trimming took off 2 bases at V and 4 bases at J, with 15 bases between the two ends.

J is TRBJ2-5 and V is TRBV29-1, with 7 bases fitting TRBD1. The CDR3 is 17 amino acids. The junction had 20 bases not matched to a gene; V was cut back by 5 bases and J by 5 bases. Per the germline V gene, CDR1 is SQVTM and CDR2 is ANQGSEA. The CDR3: CSVLGSRDRFDPETQYF. The DNA for the CDR3 is TGCAGCGTTTTAGGGAGTCGGGACAGATTTGATCCGGAGACCCAGTACTTC.

This clone appeared a few times. J is TRBJ2-1 and V is TRBV5-1, with 8 bases that match TRBD1. The ends lost 5 bases at V and 12 bases at J; junction bases unmatched: 10. Germline lookup yields CDR1 SGHRS and CDR2 YFSETQ. The CDR3 spans 13 residues. Written as DNA, the CDR3 is TGCGCCAGCAGTCGGACCCAAGGACAGGGGCAGTTCTTC. This codes for CASSRTQGQGQFF. The whole variable domain, filled in from reference TRBV5-1 and TRBJ2-1, reads KAGVTQTPRYLIKTRGQQVTLSCSPISGHRSVSWYQQTPGQGLQFLFEYFSETQRNKGNFPGRFSGRQFSNSRSEMNVSTLELGDSALYLCASSRTQGQGQFFGPGTRLTVL.

J is TRBJ2-2 and V is TRBV7-9; 7 nucleotides align to TRBD1. Trimming took 8 bases from V and 5 from J; bases not matched to a gene: 8. The germline gives CDR1 SEHNR, CDR2 FQNEAQ (reference sequence). The CDR3 has 14 amino acids. The CDR3 loop is CASQRQGQTGELFF. The CDR3 DNA reads as TGTGCCAGCCAAAGACAGGGCCAAACCGGGGAGCTGTTTTTT.

The rearrangement links TRBV19 to TRBJ1-5; D remains ambiguous. This CDR3 has 12 residues. Looked up from germline, CDR1 is LNHDA and CDR2 is SQIVND (reference sequence). V dropped 5 bases and J dropped 9 bases, with 11 bases sitting between them. In DNA form, the CDR3 reads TGTGCCAGTAGTCTCGCCGAGAGGCCCCAGCATTTT. Translation: CASSLAERPQHF. Supplemented by reference TRBV19 and TRBJ1-5, the full variable domain reads DGGITQSPKYLFRKEGQNVTLSCEQNLNHDAMYWYRQDPGQGLRLIYYSQIVNDFQKGDIAEGYSVSREKKESFPLTVTSAQKNPTAFYLCASSLAERPQHFGDGTRLSIL.

The chain couples TRBV2 to TRBJ2-5; the match to TRBD2 covers 13 bases. This CDR3 comprises 15 residues. V dropped 10 bases and J dropped 4; count of bases not matched to a gene: 9. Germline loops: CDR1 SNHLY, CDR2 FYNNEI. This CDR3 reads CANRRGLAGPETQYF. In DNA, the CDR3 is TGTGCCAACAGGAGGGGACTAGCGGGACCAGAGACCCAGTACTTC. The whole variable domain, filled in from reference TRBV2 and TRBJ2-5, reads EPEVTQTPSHQVTQMGQEVILRCVPISNHLYFYWYRQILGQKVEFLVSFYNNEISEKSEIFDDQFSVERPDGSNFTLKIRSTKLEDSAMYFCANRRGLAGPETQYFGPGTRLLVL.

This chain uses TRBV5-1 with TRBJ1-3; D may be TRBD1 (5 bases). The germline V gene encodes CDR1 SGHRS and CDR2 YFSETQ. The CDR3 sequence is 17 residues long. Trimming removed 3 bases from V and 4 bases from J, with 20 bases in between. The CDR3 here is CASSWLPGLERGNTIYF. The CDR3 DNA reads TGCGCCAGCAGCTGGTTACCGGGACTCGAGCGGGGAAACACCATATATTTT. Based on the CDR3 plus reference TRBV5-1 and TRBJ1-3, the full variable domain is KAGVTQTPRYLIKTRGQQVTLSCSPISGHRSVSWYQQTPGQGLQFLFEYFSETQRNKGNFPGRFSGRQFSNSRSEMNVSTLELGDSALYLCASSWLPGLERGNTIYFGEGSWLTVV.

This chain connects TRBV5-4 to TRBJ2-2; 14 bases are shared with TRBD2. This CDR3 comprises 18 residues. J lost 6 bases, V lost 3 bases, and 10 bases had no gene match. Germline CDR1 is SGHNT and CDR2 is YYREEE (reference sequence). As DNA, the CDR3 is TGTGCCAGCAGCTGGTCCGGGACTAGCGGGAGTGGGTCCGGGGAGCTGTTTTTT. It translates to CASSWSGTSGSGSGELFF.

DNA of the CDR3: TGTGCCATCAGGGGGACAGTACTTAACTATGGCTACACCTTC. This translates into CAIRGTVLNYGYTF. The chain uses TRBV10-3 and TRBJ1-2; 7 nucleotides line up with TRBD1. Trimming took 6 bases from V and 1 from J; bases not matched to a gene: 5. Per germline, CDR1 ENHRY and CDR2 SYGVKD. The CDR3 sequence is 14 residues long.

The chain combines TRBV12-3 or TRBV12-4 with TRBJ1-2; D is unclear. V shed 6 bases and J shed 2 bases, with 7 bases lying between them. CDR3 length: 12 amino acids. CDR3 in amino acids: CASSFLNYGYTF. In DNA, the CDR3 is TGTGCCAGCAGCTTTCTGAACTATGGCTACACCTTC.